This T cell receptor (beta chain) was sequenced during a study of T cells after posttransplantation cyclophosphamide. This clone was detected many times. V shed 5 bases and J shed 1 base, with 11 bases lying between them. The CDR3 runs 14 residues. CDR1 is SGHDT and CDR2 is YYEEEE in the germline V gene. Sequencing was performed with immunoSEQ multiplex PCR; in TCRdb, only in-frame clones are kept and a portion is missing. Singletons are absent from the sample, which has about 38,000 clones. The sequence came from a middle-aged man in good health, CMV-negative, and a related stem cell transplant donor. This chain joins TRBV5-6 and TRBJ2-3; possibly TRBD1 for D (5 bases). The specimen was PBMCs. CDR3 residues: CASRSGWGTDTQYF. The CDR3 DNA is TGTGCCAGCAGATCAGGGTGGGGCACAGATACGCAGTATTTT.